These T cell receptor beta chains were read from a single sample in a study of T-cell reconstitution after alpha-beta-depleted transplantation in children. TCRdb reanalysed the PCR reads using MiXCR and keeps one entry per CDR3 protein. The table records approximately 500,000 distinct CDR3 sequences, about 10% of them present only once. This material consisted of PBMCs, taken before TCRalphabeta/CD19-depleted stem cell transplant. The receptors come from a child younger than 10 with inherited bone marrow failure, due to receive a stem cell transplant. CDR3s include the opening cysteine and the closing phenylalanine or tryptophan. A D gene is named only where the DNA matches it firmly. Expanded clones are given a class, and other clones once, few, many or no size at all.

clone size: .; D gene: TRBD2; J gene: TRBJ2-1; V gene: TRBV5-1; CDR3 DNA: TGCGCCAGCAGCTCAGTGGGGACTAGCATCTACAATGAGCAGTTCTTC; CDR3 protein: CASSSVGTSIYNEQFF
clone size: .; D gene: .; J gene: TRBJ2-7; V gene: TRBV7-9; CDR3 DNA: TGTGCCAGCAGTCGCCAGGACCGCTACGAGCAGTACTTC; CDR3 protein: CASSRQDRYEQYF
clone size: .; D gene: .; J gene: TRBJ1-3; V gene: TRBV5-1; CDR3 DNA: TGCGCCAGCAGCTTGGGGTCAGGAAAGGGTGGAAACACCATATATTTT; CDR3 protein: CASSLGSGKGGNTIYF
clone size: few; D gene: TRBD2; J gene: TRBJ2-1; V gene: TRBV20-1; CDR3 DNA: TGCAGTGCGAAGCGGGAGGCCTACAATGAGCAGTTCTTC; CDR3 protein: CSAKREAYNEQFF
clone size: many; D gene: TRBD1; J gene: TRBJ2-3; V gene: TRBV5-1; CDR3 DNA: TGCGCCAGCAGCCCCCACAGGGGGTCTGATACGCAGTATTTT; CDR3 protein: CASSPHRGSDTQYF
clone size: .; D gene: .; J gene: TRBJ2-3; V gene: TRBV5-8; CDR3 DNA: TGTGCCACCAGCCCGGGACCATTCACAGATACGCAGTATTTT; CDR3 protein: CATSPGPFTDTQYF
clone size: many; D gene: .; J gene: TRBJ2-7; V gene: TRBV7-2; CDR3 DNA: TGTGCCAGCAGCTTAGAAAGGGCAGGGGCGAGACAGTACTTC; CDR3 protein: CASSLERAGARQYF
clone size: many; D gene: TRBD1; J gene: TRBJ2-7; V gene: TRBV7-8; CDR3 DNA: TGTGCCAGCAGCCCTCACCGGGACAGGTCCTACGAGCAGTACTTC; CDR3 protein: CASSPHRDRSYEQYF
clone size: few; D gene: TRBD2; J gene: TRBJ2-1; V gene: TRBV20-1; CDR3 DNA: TGCAGTGCTAGAATCAGCGGGACTAGTTCCTACAATGAGCAGTTCTTC; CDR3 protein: CSARISGTSSYNEQFF
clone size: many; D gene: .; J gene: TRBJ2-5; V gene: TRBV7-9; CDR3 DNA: TGTGCCAGCAGCTACGGAGGGGAGACCCAGTACTTC; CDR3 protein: CASSYGGETQYF
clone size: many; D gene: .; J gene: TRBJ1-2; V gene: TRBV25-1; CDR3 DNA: TGTGCCAGCAGTGAATTAGGGGCAGCTTATGGCTACACCTTC; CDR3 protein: CASSELGAAYGYTF
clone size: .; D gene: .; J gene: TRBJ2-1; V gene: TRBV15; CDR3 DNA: TGTGCCACCAGCAGAAGTCGGGAGTACAATGAGCAGTTCTTC; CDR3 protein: CATSRSREYNEQFF
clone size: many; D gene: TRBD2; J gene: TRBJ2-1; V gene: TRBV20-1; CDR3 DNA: TGCAGTGCTAGAAAGGCGGGAGTCGTCAATGAGCAGTTCTTC; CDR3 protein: CSARKAGVVNEQFF
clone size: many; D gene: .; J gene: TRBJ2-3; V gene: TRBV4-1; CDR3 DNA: TGCGCCAGCAGCCAAGAAACGTCAACTAGCACAGATACGCAGTATTTT; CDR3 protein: CASSQETSTSTDTQYF
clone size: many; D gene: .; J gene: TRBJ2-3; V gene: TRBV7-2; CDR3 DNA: TGCGCCAGCAGCTTGAGAGGGGGTGGCACAGATACGCAGTATTTT; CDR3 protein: CASSLRGGGTDTQYF
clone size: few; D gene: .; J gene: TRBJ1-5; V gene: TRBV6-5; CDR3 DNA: TGTGCCAGCAGTTATTCGGATTCGGATCAGCCCCAGCATTTT; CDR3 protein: CASSYSDSDQPQHF